The sequence of this T cell receptor (beta chain) was determined in a study of T cell responses to AZD1222 COVID-19 vaccine. About the research overall: Pooling of second doses given at about 4 or about 12 weeks was done.

Some clones are missing from TCRdb's copy, which holds only in-frame ones; the method was immunoSEQ multiplex PCR. The table shows roughly 130,000 clones, with around 87% occurring only once. Findings of the study overall: The reported proportion of spike-specific TCRs targeting unmutated variant regions was nearly half. Samples come after the peak T cell response, not at day 14. At study baseline, merely five or six AZD1222 recipients were seropositive.

On this clone: No antigen is known for it.

The source is an adult in good health. The sequencing here drew on peripheral blood, taken on day 0 of AZD1222 vaccination.

The CDR3 nucleotides read TGTGCCAGCAGCTCTCAACTGGGGTGGACCTACGAGCAGTACTTC. Translated: CASSSQLGWTYEQYF. The V and J genes are TRBV11-1 and TRBJ2-7, with no clear D. V was pared by 4 bases and J by 2 bases, with 15 bases between. The germline V gene has CDR1 SGHAT and CDR2 FQDESV (reference sequence). The CDR3 covers 15 residues.